This paragraph reports one T cell receptor beta chain. What it binds is not known. The ends lost 3 bases at V and 13 bases at J; junction bases unmatched: 11. Germline V gene data show CDR1 as DFQATT and CDR2 as SNEGSKA (reference sequence). The CDR3 loop spans 14 amino acids. A J-beta primer mix and a sample-barcoded 5' primer were used in a second PCR of about 7 to 12 cycles. A template-switch adaptor with 12 random nucleotides tagged each cDNA molecule. TCRdb used MiXCR to reprocess the 5' RACE reads, holding one entry per CDR3 protein. The data hold approximately 360,000 distinct CDR3 sequences, with roughly half observed a single time. This specimen comes from a study of blood T cells in healthy people across ages. Study results and caveats: Possibly, changes in expanded clonotypes were confounded because donor CMV status was unknown.

The chain has TRBV20-1 and TRBJ2-4, with 11 bases identical to TRBD2. The sample taken for sequencing was blood. The receptor's source is a man between 60 and 75 years old in good health. The CDR3: CSASGLAGLGEQYF. Here the CDR3 DNA reads TGCAGTGCTAGTGGACTAGCGGGCTTGGGGGAGCAGTACTTC.